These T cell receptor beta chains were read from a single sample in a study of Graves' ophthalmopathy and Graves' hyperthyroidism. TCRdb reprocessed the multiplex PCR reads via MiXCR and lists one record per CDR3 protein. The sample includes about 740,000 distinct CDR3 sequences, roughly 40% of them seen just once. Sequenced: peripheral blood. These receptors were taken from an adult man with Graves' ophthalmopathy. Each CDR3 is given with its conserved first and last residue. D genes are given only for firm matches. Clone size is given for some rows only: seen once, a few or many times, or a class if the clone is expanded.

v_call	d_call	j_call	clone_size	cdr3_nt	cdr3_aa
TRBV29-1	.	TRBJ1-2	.	TGCAGCGTTGAGAGCTCCTCGATCGGGTACTATGGCTACACCTTC	CSVESSSIGYYGYTF
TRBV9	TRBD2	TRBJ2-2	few	TGTGCCAGCAGCGGATCGCATAGCGGGGCGAACACCGGGGAGCTGTTTTTT	CASSGSHSGANTGELFF
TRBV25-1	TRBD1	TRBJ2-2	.	TGTGCCAGCAGCGAGCAACAGGGGAACGGGGAGCTGTTTTTT	CASSEQQGNGELFF
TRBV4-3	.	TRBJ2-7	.	TGCGCCAGCAGCCAAGCGTCAGGGTATGGAAACGAGCAGTACTTC	CASSQASGYGNEQYF
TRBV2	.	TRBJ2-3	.	TGTGCCAGCAGCCTCGGACAGAACACAGATACGCAGTATTTT	CASSLGQNTDTQYF
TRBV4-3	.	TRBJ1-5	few	TGCGCCAGCAGCCAAGATACCAGGGGTAGGCAGCCCCAGCATTTT	CASSQDTRGRQPQHF
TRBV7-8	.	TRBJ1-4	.	TGTGCCAGCAGCAGAGGGGCGGCGGCTAATGAAAAACTGTTTTTT	CASSRGAAANEKLFF
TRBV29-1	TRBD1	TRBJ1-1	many	TGCAGCGTTACAGGGGGGAGGAACACTGAAGCTTTCTTT	CSVTGGRNTEAFF
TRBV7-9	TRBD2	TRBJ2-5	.	TGTGCCAGCAGCTCGACGCGGGAGGAGACCCAGTACTTC	CASSSTREETQYF
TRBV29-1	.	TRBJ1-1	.	TGTGCCTGGAGTACAATGACAGGAGGGGGGAACACTGAAGCTTTCTTT	CAWSTMTGGGNTEAFF
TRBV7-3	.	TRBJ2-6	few	TGTGCCAGCAGCCCAGGCGGGACCACCGGGGCCAACGTCCTGACTTTC	CASSPGGTTGANVLTF
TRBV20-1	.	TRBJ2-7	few	TGCAGTGCGACAGGCGGGGTCATGATCTCCTACGAGCAGTACTTC	CSATGGVMISYEQYF
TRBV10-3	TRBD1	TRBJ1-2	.	TGTGCCAGCAGTCCAGGCGGACAGGGCTACTCCTTC	CASSPGGQGYSF
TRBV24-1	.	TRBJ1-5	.	TGTGCCAGCAGTGAACGCAAAGGGATGAGGAATCAGCCCCAGCATTTT	CASSERKGMRNQPQHF
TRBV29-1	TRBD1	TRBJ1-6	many	TGCAGCGTTGGGACAGGGGGTTCTAATTCACCCCTCCACTTT	CSVGTGGSNSPLHF
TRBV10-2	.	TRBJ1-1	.	TGTGCCAGCAGTTACTCTTGGACGGGGTGGGACACTGAAGCTTTCTTT	CASSYSWTGWDTEAFF
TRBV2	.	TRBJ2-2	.	TGTGCCAGCACCCTCAGGGCGGGGAACACCGGGGAGCTGTTTTTT	CASTLRAGNTGELFF
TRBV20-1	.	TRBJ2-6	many	TGCAGTGCTGGCCACCGTGACCCTGGGGCCAACGTCCTGACTTTC	CSAGHRDPGANVLTF
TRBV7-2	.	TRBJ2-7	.	TGTGCCAGCGGCTTAATAACGGGAGAGGAGGAGCAGTACTTC	CASGLITGEEEQYF
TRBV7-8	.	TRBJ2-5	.	TGTGCCAGCAGCGACACGCGTTCCGCGGTGGAGACCCAGTACTTC	CASSDTRSAVETQYF
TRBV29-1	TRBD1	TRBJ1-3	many	TGCAGCGTCGACAGGGGGACGGCAGGAAACACCATATATTTT	CSVDRGTAGNTIYF
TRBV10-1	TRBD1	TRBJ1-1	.	TGTGCCAGCTCACCTTCCGGGACAGGGGGGAACACTGAAGCTTTCTTT	CASSPSGTGGNTEAFF
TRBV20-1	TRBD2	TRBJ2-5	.	TGCAGTGCTAGAGATCGGACTAGCGGGGGGGCCCAAGGGACCCAGTACTTC	CSARDRTSGGAQGTQYF
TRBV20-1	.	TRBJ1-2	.	TGCAGTGCTAGACAACGAACCTTAGCTAACTATGGCTACACCTTC	CSARQRTLANYGYTF
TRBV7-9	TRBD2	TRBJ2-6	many	TGTGCCAGCAGCCCAGGACTAGTTGGGGCCAACGTCCTGACTTTC	CASSPGLVGANVLTF
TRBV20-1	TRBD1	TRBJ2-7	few	TGCAGTGCTAGATCGGACAGGGGGCTCTACGAGCAGTACTTC	CSARSDRGLYEQYF
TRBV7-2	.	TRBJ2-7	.	TGTGCCAGCAGCTCAGCAGGGCAAAACTCCTACGAGCAGTACTTC	CASSSAGQNSYEQYF